The 32 T cell receptor beta chains below all came from one sample that was sequenced in a study of blood T cell repertoires in COVID-19. Sequenced by immunoSEQ multiplex PCR; TCRdb stores in-frame clones only, minus some. The repertoire consists of roughly 100,000 clones, with roughly nine tenths occurring once and the leading ten covering roughly 5.2%. Sequencing was performed on peripheral blood. Every receptor here comes from a woman aged 80 or over with active COVID-19.

This clone was seen once. The chain is built from TRBV20-1 and TRBJ1-2; D not certain. This CDR3 has 11 amino acids. With 4 bases removed from V and 0 bases from J, the gap between germline ends came to 3 bases. The germline gives CDR1 DFQATT, CDR2 SNEGSKA (reference sequence). CDR3 sequence (DNA): TGCAGTGCTATAACTAACTATGGCTACACCTTC. Its translation: CSAITNYGYTF.

The rearrangement uses TRBV5-5 and TRBJ1-5; tentatively, D is TRBD1 (6 bases). Germline V gene sequence: CDR1 SGHKS, CDR2 YYEKEE (reference sequence). The germline V and J ends were trimmed by 0 bases and 4 bases, with 14 bases remaining between them. The CDR3 runs 16 residues. This chain's CDR3 is CASSLAFRQANQPQHF. CDR3 nucleotide sequence: TGTGCCAGCAGCTTGGCCTTCAGACAGGCTAATCAGCCCCAGCATTTT.

V is TRBV20-1 and J is TRBJ2-7; no firm D call. The CDR3 runs to 13 residues. V lost 3 bases to trimming and J lost 5 bases, with 14 bases between them. Germline-derived CDR1 and CDR2 are DFQATT and SNEGSKA (reference sequence). CDR3 bases: TGCAGTGCTAGTCTGCCAGTGACTGACGAGCAGTACTTC. Translated: CSASLPVTDEQYF.

The chain uses TRBV18 and TRBJ2-1; TRBD2 matches at 14 bases. Germline V CDR1 and CDR2: KGHSH, LQKENI. V shed 6 bases, J shed 4 bases, and the junction held 14 bases outside the gene matches. The CDR3 loop spans 19 amino acids. CDR3 in DNA: TGTGCCAGCTCCCGACTAGCGGGAGGGCCTTTGGAGTCTTACAATGAGCAGTTCTTC. Protein sequence: CASSRLAGGPLESYNEQFF.

The chain recombines TRBV7-9 with TRBJ2-7; a possible D gene is TRBD1 (6 bases). V lost 1 base, J lost 3 bases, and 10 bases lay in between. The CDR3 sequence is 14 residues long. In germline, CDR1 is SEHNR, CDR2 FQNEAQ (reference sequence). In DNA, the CDR3 is TGTGCCAGCAGCTTAGAGGGGGACCTCTACGAGCAGTACTTC. This gives the protein CASSLEGDLYEQYF.

This chain connects TRBV5-1 to TRBJ2-2; TRBD1 matches 12 bases. The V gene's germline CDR1 is SGHRS and CDR2 YFSETQ. The CDR3 loop spans 15 amino acids. The J segment lost 7 bases and the V segment lost 4 bases, leaving 5 bases of the junction unmatched. The CDR3 nucleotides read TGCGCCAGCAGCCTGGGACAGGGGGCAGTCGGGGAGCTGTTTTTT. Residues: CASSLGQGAVGELFF.

The chain has TRBV6-6 and TRBJ2-7, with D perhaps TRBD1 (6 bases). The germline V and J ends were trimmed by 2 bases and 0 bases, with 11 bases remaining between them. Germline assignment: CDR1 MNHNY and CDR2 SVGAGI (reference sequence). This CDR3 contains 15 residues. CDR3 sequence: CASSYAGASSYEQYF. The CDR3 region has the DNA TGTGCCAGCAGTTACGCAGGGGCGAGCTCCTACGAGCAGTACTTC.

The gene calls are TRBV6-5 and TRBJ2-7; TRBD2 aligns across 9 bases. Germline values: CDR1 MNHEY, CDR2 SVGAGI. V gave up 8 bases and J gave up 3 bases; unmatched junction bases: 8. The CDR3 extends over 14 amino acids. CDR3 nucleotides: TGTGCCAGCTTCCGAGCGGGAGGAGGCTACGAGCAGTACTTC. The encoded protein is CASFRAGGGYEQYF.

The rearrangement links TRBV27 to TRBJ2-3, with D possibly being TRBD1 (5 bases). Germline CDR1 MNHEY, CDR2 SMNVEV (reference sequence). With 7 bases removed from V and 4 bases from J, the gap between germline ends came to 12 bases. CDR3 length: 13 amino acids. The CDR3 DNA sequence: TGTGCCAGCACTAGGCAGGGCTCAGATACGCAGTATTTT. This codes for CASTRQGSDTQYF.

The chain carries TRBV19 and TRBJ1-1, with TRBD1 matching over 7 bases. Germline assignment: CDR1 LNHDA and CDR2 SQIVND (reference sequence). Losses at the gene ends were 3 bases for V and 5 bases for J; bases not matched to a gene: 6. This CDR3 contains 14 residues. The CDR3 reads CASSIFDRVTEAFF. The CDR3 coding sequence is TGTGCCAGTAGTATTTTTGACAGGGTGACTGAAGCTTTCTTT.

The gene calls are TRBV27 and TRBJ1-2, with D unresolved. The CDR3 sequence is 15 residues long. V was clipped by 4 bases and J by 5 bases, with 17 bases between them. Germline V gives CDR1 MNHEY, CDR2 SMNVEV (reference sequence). CDR3 sequence (DNA): TGTGCCAGCAGTTCGCCCAGGATCCACCCTTATGGCTACACCTTC. It is translated as CASSSPRIHPYGYTF.

The chain has TRBV27 and TRBJ1-1; D unresolved. Trimming removed 2 bases from V and 0 bases from J, with 10 bases in between. From germline, CDR1 is MNHEY and CDR2 SMNVEV (reference sequence). CDR3 size: 15 residues. This chain's CDR3 is CASSLNGVVNTEAFF. The DNA for the CDR3 is TGTGCCAGCAGTTTAAACGGGGTAGTGAACACTGAAGCTTTCTTT.

This CDR3 reads CSVRRLAGVVYNEQFF. Written as DNA, the CDR3 is TGCAGCGTTCGCCGACTAGCGGGAGTCGTCTACAATGAGCAGTTCTTC. V usage is TRBV29-1 and J usage is TRBJ2-1, with 12 bases aligning to TRBD2. CDR1 and CDR2 from the germline V gene are SQVTM and ANQGSEA. V trimming: 5 bases; J trimming: 3 bases; junction bases outside the gene matches: 8. The CDR3 is made up of 16 amino acids.

The chain is built from TRBV24-1 and TRBJ2-1; TRBD2 matches 9 bases. Germline CDR1 is KGHDR and CDR2 is SFDVKD. V lost 1 base, J lost 7 bases, and 4 bases stayed unmatched. The length of the CDR3 is 15 residues. The CDR3 DNA is TGTGCCACCAGTGATTTTGCGGGAGGGGGGAATGAGCAGTTCTTC. Its translation: CATSDFAGGGNEQFF.

This clone was recorded once. A junction end diverges from the germline sequence, so it may reflect a read error. CDR3 bases: TGTGCTAGCAGCTTAGACAGAGAGACCCAGTACTTC. It yields the protein CASSLDRETQYF. The chain carries TRBV7-7 and TRBJ2-5; D might be TRBD1 (5 bases). Per the germline V gene, CDR1 is SSHAT and CDR2 is FNYEAQ (reference sequence). This CDR3 is built from 12 residues.

The CDR3 here is CASSPTRVQETQYF. In DNA form, the CDR3 reads TGTGCCAGCAGTCCCACTCGTGTCCAAGAGACCCAGTACTTC. This chain connects TRBV6-6 to TRBJ2-5; D uncertain. With 5 bases removed from V and 1 base from J, the gap between germline ends came to 11 bases. CDR3 length equals 14 residues. Germline V lookup: CDR1 MNHNY, CDR2 SVGAGI (reference sequence).

The rearrangement links TRBV6-6 to TRBJ2-4, with TRBD2 identical over 9 bases. Germline CDR1 MNHNY, CDR2 SVGAGI (reference sequence). CDR3 length equals 15 residues. Trimming took 0 bases from V and 4 from J; bases not matched to a gene: 1. As DNA, the CDR3 is TGTGCCAGCAGTTACTCGACTAGCGGTAAAAACATTCAGTACTTC. It specifies CASSYSTSGKNIQYF.

This clone occurred a few times. The chain uses TRBV15 and TRBJ2-1, with D hard to call. CDR3 size: 12 residues. Trimming removed 1 base at V and 12 bases at J, with 10 bases between. In germline, CDR1 is LNHNV, CDR2 YYDKDF (reference sequence). The CDR3 sequence is CATSRGPLGQFF. CDR3 bases: TGTGCCACCAGCAGAGGTCCCCTAGGGCAGTTCTTC.

The rearrangement joins TRBV2 to TRBJ2-5; D remains unclear. The CDR3 runs 12 residues. V lost 5 bases and J lost 5, with 9 bases in between. Looked up from germline, CDR1 is SNHLY and CDR2 is FYNNEI. As DNA, the CDR3 is TGTGCCAGCAGTACTGAAGCGGAGACCCAGTACTTC. Amino acids: CASSTEAETQYF.

The V gene is TRBV28, the J gene TRBJ2-1; 9 positions agree with TRBD2. With V trimmed by 5 bases and J by 9 bases, 11 bases remained unmatched. The CDR3 extends over 15 amino acids. Looked up from germline, CDR1 is MDHEN and CDR2 is SYDVKM. The CDR3 spells CASSQTSGRAFEQFF. The CDR3 DNA follows: TGTGCCAGCAGTCAGACTAGCGGTAGGGCCTTTGAGCAGTTCTTC.

V and J are TRBV5-1 and TRBJ1-5, with D perhaps matching TRBD1 (5 bases). The CDR3 has 14 residues. CDR1 SGHRS and CDR2 YFSETQ come from the germline V gene. The ends were cut back, 5 bases at V and 2 bases at J, with 11 bases in the middle. As DNA, the CDR3 is TGCGCCAGCAGTCAAGAAGGGGGCAATCAGCCCCAGCATTTT. This gives the protein CASSQEGGNQPQHF.

The chain has TRBV16 and TRBJ1-4; perhaps TRBD1 as D (5 bases). The length of the CDR3 is 13 residues. Germline lookup yields CDR1 KGHSY and CDR2 FQNENV. The germline V and J ends were trimmed by 0 bases and 7 bases, with 6 bases remaining between them. CDR3 sequence (DNA): TGTGCCAGCAGCCAATCAGGGGCTGAAAAACTGTTTTTT. Amino acid sequence: CASSQSGAEKLFF. Drawing the rest from reference TRBV16 and TRBJ1-4, the complete variable domain is GEEVAQTPKHLVRGEGQKAKLYCAPIKGHSYVFWYQQVLKNEFKFLISFQNENVFDETGMPKERFSAKCLPNSPCSLEIQATKLEDSAVYFCASSQSGAEKLFFGSGTQLSVL.

The CDR3 DNA follows: TGTGCCAGTATGCCGAGCTCCTATAATTCACCCCTCCACTTT. This codes for CASMPSSYNSPLHF. The chain employs TRBV19 and TRBJ1-6; unclear D gene. The V gene lost 7 bases and the J gene lost 0 bases, with 7 bases spanning the gap. CDR1 and CDR2 (germline): LNHDA, SQIVND (reference sequence). The CDR3 spans 14 residues.

This chain connects TRBV11-2 to TRBJ2-7, with 7 positions matching TRBD1. CDR3 size: 15 residues. V trimming: 1 base; J trimming: 4 bases; junction bases outside the gene matches: 7. In germline, CDR1 is SGHAT, CDR2 FQNNGV. The CDR3 here is CASSLAAGGLYEQYF. As DNA, the CDR3 is TGTGCCAGCAGCTTAGCTGCAGGGGGTTTGTACGAGCAGTACTTC.

CDR3 amino acids: CASSSRTRGEKLFF. The CDR3 nucleotides read TGTGCCAGCAGTTCCCGGACTCGGGGGGAAAAACTGTTTTTT. The chain is built from TRBV27 and TRBJ1-4, with TRBD1 as a possible D gene (5 bases). CDR1 and CDR2 (germline): MNHEY, SMNVEV (reference sequence). This CDR3 contains 14 residues. V was trimmed by 4 bases and J by 8 bases, leaving 14 bases between them.

This chain links TRBV24-1 with TRBJ2-5; maybe TRBD1 (5 bases). Trimming stripped 10 bases from V and 5 bases from J, with 16 bases between. The germline gives CDR1 KGHDR, CDR2 SFDVKD. The CDR3 loop spans 13 amino acids. The CDR3 reads CATEGRALETQYF. CDR3 DNA: TGTGCCACAGAAGGCAGGGCTTTGGAGACCCAGTACTTC.

The rearrangement uses TRBV3-1 (or the pseudogene TRBV3-2) and TRBJ2-3, with 10 bases that match TRBD1. Germline V gives CDR1 LGHDT, CDR2 YNNKEL (reference sequence). CDR3 length: 18 amino acids. The J segment lost 5 bases and the V segment lost 0 bases, leaving 11 bases of the junction unmatched. The CDR3 coding sequence is TGTGCCAGCAGCCAAGATTGGGGTCTCGGACAGGGGGGAGATACGCAGTATTTT. Encoded protein: CASSQDWGLGQGGDTQYF.

This chain joins TRBV20-1 and TRBJ2-3, with 8 bases fitting TRBD2. Looked up from germline, CDR1 is DFQATT and CDR2 is SNEGSKA (reference sequence). The CDR3 is 13 amino acids. Unmatched junction bases numbered 5, after V lost 5 bases and J lost 4 bases. CDR3 in DNA: TGCAGTGCTGGTGGACTAGCTGCAGATACGCAGTATTTT. Translated, it gives CSAGGLAADTQYF.

V usage is TRBV18 and J usage is TRBJ2-7, with TRBD2 matching 7 bases. Germline assignment: CDR1 KGHSH and CDR2 LQKENI. This CDR3 has 12 residues. J lost 5 bases, V lost 6 bases, and 4 bases had no gene match. The DNA for the CDR3 is TGTGCCAGCTCGGGAGGGCTCGACGAGCAGTACTTC. Its protein product is CASSGGLDEQYF.

This clone was seen a single time. The rearrangement uses TRBV6-4 and TRBJ2-6; the D is unclear. CDR1 is MRHNA and CDR2 is SNTAGT in the germline V gene. With 0 bases removed from V and 2 bases from J, the gap between germline ends came to 8 bases. The CDR3 sequence is 16 residues long. CDR3 coding DNA: TGTGCCAGCAGTGACTCGAGAGCGACTGGGGCCAACGTCCTGACTTTC. This sequence encodes CASSDSRATGANVLTF.

This chain connects TRBV19 to TRBJ2-1; 8 bases fit TRBD2. The CDR3 runs to 15 residues. Trimming removed 2 bases from V and 2 bases from J; junction bases left unmatched: 2. CDR1 and CDR2 from the germline V gene are LNHDA and SQIVND (reference sequence). The CDR3 region is CASSISSGTYNEQFF. For the CDR3, the DNA is TGTGCCAGTAGTATAAGTAGCGGGACCTACAATGAGCAGTTCTTC.

The chain links TRBV5-1 to TRBJ1-2; possibly TRBD1 for D (6 bases). V was cut by 4 bases and J by 2 bases, with 12 bases left in between. Germline V gene sequence: CDR1 SGHRS, CDR2 YFSETQ. This CDR3 has 14 residues. The CDR3 DNA reads as TGCGCCAGCAGCGGGCAGGGGTCAAACTATGGCTACACCTTC. Protein product: CASSGQGSNYGYTF.